The rows below give T cell receptor beta chains drawn from one sample of a study of T cell changes during pregnancy in multiple sclerosis. Profiling relied on immunoSEQ multiplex PCR, and the TCRdb table lists in-frame clones only, not all of them. The sample yields over 25,000 clones, around nine tenths seen once. Sequenced material: CD4+ T cells from peripheral blood mononuclear cells, taken in the first trimester of pregnancy. These receptors all stem from a female donor with multiple sclerosis, enrolled in a pregnancy study. Both conserved end residues are part of each CDR3. The D gene is left open where the match is weak. Expanded clones are given a class, and other clones once, few, many or no size at all.

d_gene	j_gene	abundance	v_gene	CDR3aa	CDR3nt
TRBD1	TRBJ1-6	once	TRBV7-9	CASSLTGVSDSPLHF	TGTGCCAGCAGCTTGACAGGGGTTTCGGATTCACCCCTCCACTTT
TRBD1	TRBJ2-1	-	TRBV5-5	CASSLARGQGYNEQFF	TGTGCCAGCAGCTTGGCCAGGGGACAGGGGTACAATGAGCAGTTCTTC
TRBD1	TRBJ1-5	-	TRBV6-1	CASSPSGTGYRPQHF	TGTGCCAGCAGTCCTTCCGGGACAGGGTACCGCCCCCAGCATTTT
-	TRBJ2-7	-	TRBV29-1	CSVGESYEQYF	TGCAGCGTCGGAGAGAGCTACGAGCAGTACTTC
TRBD2	TRBJ2-5	-	TRBV18	CASSPNGGDQETQYF	TGTGCCAGCTCACCAAACGGGGGGGACCAAGAGACCCAGTACTTC
TRBD1	TRBJ1-1	-	TRBV9	CASSARGPSTEAFF	TGTGCCAGCAGCGCCAGGGGGCCGTCCACTGAAGCTTTCTTT
TRBD2	TRBJ2-7	-	TRBV30	CAWSVLAGGNEQYF	TGTGCCTGGAGTGTACTAGCGGGGGGTAACGAGCAGTACTTC
-	TRBJ2-7	-	TRBV6-1	CASSDRYEQYF	TGTGCCAGCAGTGATCGGTACGAGCAGTACTTC
TRBD2	TRBJ2-5	-	TRBV7-2	CASSFSGGLETQYF	TGTGCCAGCAGCTTTAGCGGGGGGTTGGAGACCCAGTACTTC
-	TRBJ1-1	-	TRBV18	CASSPPSPSRGGTEAFF	TGTGCCAGCTCACCACCGTCTCCTAGCAGGGGTGGCACTGAAGCTTTCTTT
-	TRBJ1-5	once	TRBV7-2	CASSLGGAYQPQHF	TGTGCCAGCAGCTTAGGGGGAGCCTATCAGCCCCAGCATTTT
TRBD1	TRBJ1-2	-	TRBV5-1	CASSSSGQGAAGYTF	TGCGCCAGCAGCTCCTCTGGACAGGGGGCGGCTGGCTACACCTTC
TRBD1	TRBJ2-7	-	TRBV7-2	CASSSDRASYEQYF	TGTGCCAGCAGCTCCGACAGGGCCTCCTACGAGCAGTACTTC
TRBD1	TRBJ1-1	-	TRBV19	CASRTMDRVDTEAFF	TGTGCCAGTAGGACAATGGACAGGGTGGACACTGAAGCTTTCTTT
TRBD1	TRBJ1-1	-	TRBV19	CASTRDRGGPEAFF	TGTGCCAGTACCCGGGACAGGGGTGGACCTGAAGCTTTCTTT
-	TRBJ1-2	-	TRBV5-4	CASSQKTNYGYTF	TGTGCCAGCAGCCAGAAAACTAACTATGGCTACACCTTC
TRBD1	TRBJ1-1	-	TRBV7-9	CASSHKPQGGNTEAFF	TGTGCCAGCAGCCACAAACCTCAGGGGGGGAACACTGAAGCTTTCTTT
-	TRBJ1-1	-	TRBV5-1	CASSFVAGRGNTEAFF	TGCGCCAGCAGCTTTGTGGCAGGGAGGGGGAACACTGAAGCTTTCTTT
-	TRBJ2-3	once	TRBV30	CAWNRGTADTQYF	TGTGCCTGGAATAGGGGAACTGCAGATACGCAGTATTTT
-	TRBJ2-5	-	TRBV5-1	CASTYAGETQYF	TGCGCCAGCACATATGCGGGAGAGACCCAGTACTTC
-	TRBJ2-2	-	TRBV7-9	CASTPPRQGSTGELFF	TGTGCCAGCACCCCACCGAGGCAGGGGAGCACCGGGGAGCTGTTTTTT
-	TRBJ1-1	once	TRBV5-6	CASSGRGGQEAFF	TGTGCCAGCAGCGGCCGCGGGGGGCAAGAAGCTTTCTTT
TRBD1	TRBJ2-2	-	TRBV7-9	CASSRTGNTGELFF	TGTGCCAGCAGCCGGACAGGGAACACCGGGGAGCTGTTTTTT
-	TRBJ1-2	-	TRBV5-1	CASSFEGLDYGYTF	TGCGCCAGCAGCTTCGAGGGTTTGGACTATGGCTACACCTTC
TRBD1	TRBJ1-2	-	TRBV9	CASSAYRGTNYGYTF	TGTGCCAGCAGCGCCTACAGGGGAACCAACTATGGCTACACCTTC
-	TRBJ2-7	-	TRBV13	CASSPARGGANYEQYF	TGTGCCAGCAGCCCAGCTCGCGGAGGGGCGAACTACGAGCAGTACTTC
TRBD1	TRBJ1-1	-	TRBV4-1	CASSQGHTGGLTEAFF	TGCGCCAGCAGCCAGGGTCATACAGGGGGACTGACTGAAGCTTTCTTT
-	TRBJ2-3	-	TRBV5-5	CASSSLSTDTQYF	TGTGCCAGCAGCTCCCTCAGCACAGATACGCAGTATTTT
-	TRBJ1-6	-	TRBV2	CAFRQGMSSPLHF	TGTGCCTTTCGCCAGGGTATGTCTTCACCCCTCCACTTT